This T cell receptor beta chain came from a study of T cell responses to AZD1222 COVID-19 vaccine. General study results and limits: CD4 TCRs associated with vaccination spanned spike, dominating at 160-218 and 743-854. Donors, mostly white British, included more females; clonal diversity was possibly underestimated.

Points on this clone: Antigen specificity is unknown.

Libraries were prepared by immunoSEQ multiplex PCR; TCRdb keeps only in-frame clonotypes and omits some of them. The sample lists 70,000 to 95,000 clones, roughly 89% occurring once. CDR1 and CDR2 (germline): SGHRS, YFSETQ. The CDR3 length is 15 residues. V lost 1 base, J lost 6 bases, and 7 bases stayed unmatched. The rearrangement joins TRBV5-1 to TRBJ1-5; 7 bases match TRBD1. Specimen: peripheral blood, collected 28 days after the second AZD1222 dose. The receptor was isolated from an adult who received the AZD1222 COVID-19 vaccine. The chain's CDR3 is CASSLQGGAGQPQHF. CDR3 in DNA: TGCGCCAGCAGCTTGCAGGGGGGGGCCGGTCAGCCCCAGCATTTT.